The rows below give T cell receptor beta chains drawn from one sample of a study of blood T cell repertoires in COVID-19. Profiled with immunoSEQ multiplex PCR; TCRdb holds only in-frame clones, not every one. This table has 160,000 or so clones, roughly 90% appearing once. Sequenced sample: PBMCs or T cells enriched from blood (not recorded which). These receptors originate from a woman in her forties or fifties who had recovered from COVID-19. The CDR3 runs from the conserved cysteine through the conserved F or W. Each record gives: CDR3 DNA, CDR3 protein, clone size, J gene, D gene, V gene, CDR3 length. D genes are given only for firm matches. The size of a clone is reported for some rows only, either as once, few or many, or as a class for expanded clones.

CDR3nt: TGTGCCAGCAAGCCGGGACTAGTTTCCGAGCAGTACTTC
CDR3aa: CASKPGLVSEQYF
abundance: few
j_gene: TRBJ2-7
d_gene: TRBD2
v_gene: TRBV7-2
len: 13

CDR3nt: TGTGCCAGCAGCCAAGCCCGTGAGTATGGCTACACCTTC
CDR3aa: CASSQAREYGYTF
abundance: -
j_gene: TRBJ1-2
d_gene: -
v_gene: TRBV4-2
len: 13

CDR3nt: TGTGCCAGCCGACTAGCGGGGGGACGGAACAATGAGCAGTTCTTC
CDR3aa: CASRLAGGRNNEQFF
abundance: -
j_gene: TRBJ2-1
d_gene: TRBD2
v_gene: TRBV6-4
len: 15

CDR3nt: TGTGCCAGCAGTAGGGGACAGGGGGTCACCGGGGAGCTGTTTTTT
CDR3aa: CASSRGQGVTGELFF
abundance: -
j_gene: TRBJ2-2
d_gene: TRBD1
v_gene: TRBV25-1
len: 15

CDR3nt: TGTGCCAGTAGTCAGACAGGGCAGAACACTGAAGCTTTCTTT
CDR3aa: CASSQTGQNTEAFF
abundance: -
j_gene: TRBJ1-1
d_gene: TRBD1
v_gene: TRBV19
len: 14

CDR3nt: TGTGCCAGCAGCGTAGGGAGAGGGACTGAAGCTTTCTTT
CDR3aa: CASSVGRGTEAFF
abundance: -
j_gene: TRBJ1-1
d_gene: -
v_gene: TRBV9
len: 13

CDR3nt: TGTGCCTGGAGTGCCCCCCCCGACAAGGATGAAGCTTTCTTT
CDR3aa: CAWSAPPDKDEAFF
abundance: once
j_gene: TRBJ1-1
d_gene: -
v_gene: TRBV30
len: 14

CDR3nt: TGTGCCAGCAGCTTGTTCCAGCGGGGGGGCCGAAGCTCCTACGAGCAGTACTTC
CDR3aa: CASSLFQRGGRSSYEQYF
abundance: -
j_gene: TRBJ2-7
d_gene: TRBD2
v_gene: TRBV5-5
len: 18

CDR3nt: TGTGCCAGCAGCTTAGGGGACGGAGTTCTGGAGGGAGCTTTCTTT
CDR3aa: CASSLGDGVLEGAFF
abundance: -
j_gene: TRBJ1-1
d_gene: -
v_gene: TRBV11-1
len: 15

CDR3nt: TGTGCCTGGAGTGCCGGGGAGACCCAGTACTTC
CDR3aa: CAWSAGETQYF
abundance: -
j_gene: TRBJ2-5
d_gene: -
v_gene: TRBV30
len: 11

CDR3nt: TGTGCCAGCAGCCAAGACGGGAGTTTCACTGAAGCTTTCTTT
CDR3aa: CASSQDGSFTEAFF
abundance: -
j_gene: TRBJ1-1
d_gene: -
v_gene: TRBV4-2
len: 14

CDR3nt: TGTGCCACCAGTGACCCGGGACAGGGGGCAGGAGAGACCCAGTACTTC
CDR3aa: CATSDPGQGAGETQYF
abundance: -
j_gene: TRBJ2-5
d_gene: TRBD1
v_gene: TRBV24-1
len: 16

CDR3nt: TGTGCCAGCACCTTAGCGGGGAGCTCCTACGAGCAGTACTTC
CDR3aa: CASTLAGSSYEQYF
abundance: -
j_gene: TRBJ2-7
d_gene: TRBD2
v_gene: TRBV6-5
len: 14

CDR3nt: TGTGCCAGCAGCAACTTCGGACAGTACAATGAGCAGTTCTTC
CDR3aa: CASSNFGQYNEQFF
abundance: -
j_gene: TRBJ2-1
d_gene: -
v_gene: TRBV11-3
len: 14

CDR3nt: TGTGCCAGCAGCTTCTCCTTGGGACTAGCGGGGGTTGGGGAGCTGTTTTTT
CDR3aa: CASSFSLGLAGVGELFF
abundance: -
j_gene: TRBJ2-2
d_gene: TRBD2
v_gene: TRBV7-3
len: 17

CDR3nt: TGTGCCAGCAGAGACGGACTATTACAGTACTTC
CDR3aa: CASRDGLLQYF
abundance: -
j_gene: TRBJ2-7
d_gene: -
v_gene: TRBV6-5
len: 11

CDR3nt: TGTGCCAGTAGAGGGGGCAGGGTAAGAAATGGCTACACCTTC
CDR3aa: CASRGGRVRNGYTF
abundance: -
j_gene: TRBJ1-2
d_gene: TRBD1
v_gene: TRBV19
len: 14

CDR3nt: TGTGCCAGCAGCTGGGGCCAGGGAAGGACCGGGGAGCTGTTTTTT
CDR3aa: CASSWGQGRTGELFF
abundance: -
j_gene: TRBJ2-2
d_gene: -
v_gene: TRBV5-6
len: 15

CDR3nt: TGTGCCAGCAGTTACCCCGGACAGGGGGCTCAGGAAAAACTGTTTTTT
CDR3aa: CASSYPGQGAQEKLFF
abundance: -
j_gene: TRBJ1-4
d_gene: TRBD1
v_gene: TRBV6-5
len: 16

CDR3nt: TGTGCCAGTCGGACAGATAGCACAGATACGCAGTATTTT
CDR3aa: CASRTDSTDTQYF
abundance: once
j_gene: TRBJ2-3
d_gene: -
v_gene: TRBV5-8
len: 13

CDR3nt: TGTGCCAGCAGTAGCCGAGACACGATTTCACCCCTCCACTTT
CDR3aa: CASSSRDTISPLHF
abundance: -
j_gene: TRBJ1-6
d_gene: -
v_gene: TRBV6-5
len: 14

CDR3nt: TGTGCCAGCAGGCCTACAGGGGCGAACACTGAAGCTTTCTTT
CDR3aa: CASRPTGANTEAFF
abundance: -
j_gene: TRBJ1-1
d_gene: TRBD1
v_gene: TRBV6-2/TRBV6-3
len: 14

CDR3nt: TGTGCCAGTAGGATGGGGGGATACGCAGATACGCAGTATTTT
CDR3aa: CASRMGGYADTQYF
abundance: -
j_gene: TRBJ2-3
d_gene: -
v_gene: TRBV19
len: 14

CDR3nt: TGTGCCAGCAGCCAATCCATGGTCATGAGGGAGGAAGCTTTCTTT
CDR3aa: CASSQSMVMREEAFF
abundance: -
j_gene: TRBJ1-1
d_gene: -
v_gene: TRBV16
len: 15

CDR3nt: TGTGCCAGCAGCCCTTACACGAACACTGAAGCTTTCTTT
CDR3aa: CASSPYTNTEAFF
abundance: -
j_gene: TRBJ1-1
d_gene: -
v_gene: TRBV14
len: 13

CDR3nt: TGTGCCAGCAGCTGGGGGGGGGCCGAGCAGTACTTC
CDR3aa: CASSWGGAEQYF
abundance: -
j_gene: TRBJ2-7
d_gene: -
v_gene: TRBV11-2
len: 12

CDR3nt: TGTGCCAGCAGCTCCCGACTAGAGGCACCCCTCCACTTT
CDR3aa: CASSSRLEAPLHF
abundance: -
j_gene: TRBJ1-6
d_gene: -
v_gene: TRBV7-2
len: 13

CDR3nt: TGTGCCAGCAGATCGGGGGAGAGCACAGATACGCAGTATTTT
CDR3aa: CASRSGESTDTQYF
abundance: once
j_gene: TRBJ2-3
d_gene: -
v_gene: TRBV7-8
len: 14

CDR3nt: TGTGCCAGCAGCGTAAATAATTCACCCCTCCACTTT
CDR3aa: CASSVNNSPLHF
abundance: -
j_gene: TRBJ1-6
d_gene: -
v_gene: TRBV7-2
len: 12

CDR3nt: TGTGCCAGTAGTTACAGGGGGCGATCCGCGGGGGACAATGAGCAGTTCTTC
CDR3aa: CASSYRGRSAGDNEQFF
abundance: few
j_gene: TRBJ2-1
d_gene: TRBD1
v_gene: TRBV19
len: 17

CDR3nt: TGCGCCAGCAGCGGACAGGGGAGAGGGAACACTGAAGCTTTCTTT
CDR3aa: CASSGQGRGNTEAFF
abundance: -
j_gene: TRBJ1-1
d_gene: TRBD1
v_gene: TRBV5-1
len: 15

CDR3nt: TGTGCCAGCACCGTTAGAGCTAACTATGGCTACACCTTC
CDR3aa: CASTVRANYGYTF
abundance: -
j_gene: TRBJ1-2
d_gene: -
v_gene: TRBV2
len: 13

CDR3nt: TGCAGCGACCCTCTTAGGGACAGGGCCTACGAGCAGTACTTC
CDR3aa: CSDPLRDRAYEQYF
abundance: -
j_gene: TRBJ2-7
d_gene: TRBD1
v_gene: TRBV29-1
len: 14

CDR3nt: TGTGCCAGCAGCTTAGCGAGCTCCTACGAGCAGTACTTC
CDR3aa: CASSLASSYEQYF
abundance: once
j_gene: TRBJ2-7
d_gene: -
v_gene: TRBV7-6
len: 13

CDR3nt: TGTGCCAGCAGAGACACTGCCTACGAGCAGTACTTC
CDR3aa: CASRDTAYEQYF
abundance: -
j_gene: TRBJ2-7
d_gene: -
v_gene: TRBV27
len: 12

CDR3nt: TGTGCCAGCAGCCAAGGACCTCAGGGAGGAGGTGGCTACACCTTC
CDR3aa: CASSQGPQGGGGYTF
abundance: -
j_gene: TRBJ1-2
d_gene: -
v_gene: TRBV4-2
len: 15

CDR3nt: TGTGCCAGCACCACCCGCGGGGGGATAAGCACAGATACGCAGTATTTT
CDR3aa: CASTTRGGISTDTQYF
abundance: -
j_gene: TRBJ2-3
d_gene: TRBD2
v_gene: TRBV7-9
len: 16

CDR3nt: TGTGCCAGCAGCTTGCTGTCGACAGCACCCTCCTACGAGCAGTACTTC
CDR3aa: CASSLLSTAPSYEQYF
abundance: -
j_gene: TRBJ2-7
d_gene: -
v_gene: TRBV11-2
len: 16

CDR3nt: TGTGCCAGTAGTAGGGACAGACAAGAGACCCAGTACTTC
CDR3aa: CASSRDRQETQYF
abundance: -
j_gene: TRBJ2-5
d_gene: TRBD1
v_gene: TRBV19
len: 13

CDR3nt: TGTGCCAGCTCACGAGTACAGGGACAGGTCAACAATGAGCAGTTCTTC
CDR3aa: CASSRVQGQVNNEQFF
abundance: once
j_gene: TRBJ2-1
d_gene: TRBD1
v_gene: TRBV18
len: 16